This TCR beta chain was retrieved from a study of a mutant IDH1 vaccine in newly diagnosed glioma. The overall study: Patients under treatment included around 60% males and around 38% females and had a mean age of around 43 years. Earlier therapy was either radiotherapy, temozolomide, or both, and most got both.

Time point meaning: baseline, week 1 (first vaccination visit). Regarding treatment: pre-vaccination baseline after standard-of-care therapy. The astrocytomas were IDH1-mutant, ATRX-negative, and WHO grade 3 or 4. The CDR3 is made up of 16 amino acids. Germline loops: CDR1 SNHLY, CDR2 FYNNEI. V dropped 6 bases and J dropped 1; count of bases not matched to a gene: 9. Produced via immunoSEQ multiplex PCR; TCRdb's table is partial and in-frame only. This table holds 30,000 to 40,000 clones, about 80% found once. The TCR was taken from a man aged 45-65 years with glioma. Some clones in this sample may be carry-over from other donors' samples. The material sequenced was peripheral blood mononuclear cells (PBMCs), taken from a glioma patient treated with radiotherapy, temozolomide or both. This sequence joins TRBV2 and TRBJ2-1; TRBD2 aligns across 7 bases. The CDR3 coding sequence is TGTGCCAGCAGAGCAGAAGGGACTACTTCCTACAATGAGCAGTTCTTC. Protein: CASRAEGTTSYNEQFF.